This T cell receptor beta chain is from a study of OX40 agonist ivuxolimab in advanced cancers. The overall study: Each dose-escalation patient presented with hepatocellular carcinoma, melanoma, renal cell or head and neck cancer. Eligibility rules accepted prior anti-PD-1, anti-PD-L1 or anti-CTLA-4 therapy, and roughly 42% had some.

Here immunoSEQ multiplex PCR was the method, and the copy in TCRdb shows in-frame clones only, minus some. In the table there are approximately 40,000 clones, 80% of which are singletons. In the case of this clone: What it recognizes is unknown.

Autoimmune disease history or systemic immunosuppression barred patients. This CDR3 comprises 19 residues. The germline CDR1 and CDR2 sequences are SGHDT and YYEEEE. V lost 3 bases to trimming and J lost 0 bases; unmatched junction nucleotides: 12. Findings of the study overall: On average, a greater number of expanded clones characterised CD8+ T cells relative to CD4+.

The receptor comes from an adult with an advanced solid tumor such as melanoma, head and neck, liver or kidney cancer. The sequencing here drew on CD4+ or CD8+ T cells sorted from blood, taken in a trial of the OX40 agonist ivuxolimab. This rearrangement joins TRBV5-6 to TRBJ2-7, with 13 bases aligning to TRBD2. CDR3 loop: CASSSDWTSGGISSYEQYF. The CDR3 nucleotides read TGTGCCAGCAGCTCCGACTGGACTAGCGGGGGCATAAGCTCCTACGAGCAGTACTTC.